This TCR beta chain was captured in a study of blood T cell repertoires in COVID-19. Clones were read by immunoSEQ multiplex PCR, and TCRdb kept only the in-frame ones, dropping some. Of over 150,000 clones in the sample, 65% to 85% are singletons; the top ten hold roughly 7.2%. What was sequenced was peripheral blood. This sequence was found in a middle-aged woman with COVID-19, enrolled during active disease.

This CDR3 reads CASRRQGATPLHF. The CDR3 coding sequence is TGTGCCAGCAGACGACAGGGGGCTACGCCCCTCCACTTT. The chain joins TRBV12-3 or TRBV12-4 to TRBJ1-6, with 10 bases aligning to TRBD1. The CDR3 has 13 amino acids. V gave up 6 bases and J gave up 13 bases; unmatched junction bases: 6.